The next 25 T cell receptor beta chains were all read from a single sample in a study of technical replicates of blood from a handful of donors. TCRdb's table, derived via immunoSEQ multiplex PCR, lists solely in-frame clones and lacks some. The sample lists 75,000 to 95,000 clones; over 80% were seen once. The source material was T cells isolated from PBMCs. These receptors were collected from a human donor in good health.

This clone came up a few times. This chain connects TRBV4-1 to TRBJ1-6; 8 bases match TRBD1. J lost 9 bases, V lost 6 bases, and 16 bases had no gene match. Germline V CDR1 and CDR2: MGHRA, YSYEKL. This CDR3 has 17 residues. The CDR3 sequence: CASSQRGGQGRVSPLHF. The CDR3 nucleotides are TGCGCCAGCAGTCAACGTGGAGGACAGGGAAGGGTTTCACCCCTCCACTTT.

This clone was seen just once. The V and J genes are TRBV9 and TRBJ2-3, with 7 positions matching TRBD1. The junction had 3 bases not matched to a gene; V was cut back by 4 bases and J by 1 base. The CDR3 consists of 14 residues. The germline gives CDR1 SGDLS, CDR2 YYNGEE. The CDR3 DNA is TGTGCCAGCAGCACGCAGGGGGGCACAGATACGCAGTATTTT. Protein: CASSTQGGTDTQYF.

The chain carries TRBV5-1 and TRBJ2-3; 7 bases align to TRBD2. Germline CDR1 reads SGHRS; CDR2 reads YFSETQ. The J segment lost 3 bases and the V segment lost 5 bases, leaving 9 bases of the junction unmatched. The CDR3 length is 15 residues. This CDR3 is CASSSSPGRTDTQYF. CDR3 DNA: TGCGCCAGCAGTTCTTCCCCCGGGAGGACAGATACGCAGTATTTT.

The chain has TRBV27 and TRBJ1-4; 7 bases map to TRBD1. Germline V lookup: CDR1 MNHEY, CDR2 SMNVEV (reference sequence). J lost 0 bases, V lost 4 bases, and 11 bases had no gene match. This CDR3 spans 18 amino acids. The CDR3 protein is CASSSRFPGTATNEKLFF. The CDR3 DNA is TGTGCCAGCAGTTCCCGATTCCCCGGGACAGCAACTAATGAAAAACTGTTTTTT.

Here the CDR3 reads CASSSQGGGLKTQYF. The CDR3 coding sequence is TGTGCCAGCAGCTCACAAGGGGGGGGCTTGAAGACCCAGTACTTC. This chain joins TRBV7-2 and TRBJ2-5, with D possibly being TRBD2 (7 bases). This CDR3 contains 15 residues. Looked up from germline, CDR1 is SGHTA and CDR2 is FQGNSA. V was pared by 4 bases and J by 6 bases, with 18 bases between.

The V and J genes are TRBV12-2 and TRBJ1-5; the table's D gene call, TRBD1, was not cross checked with the DNA. TRBV12-2 is marked as a pseudogene. The CDR3 spans 17 residues. CDR3 sequence: CASRLESGGRWQQPQHF. The CDR3 nucleotides are TGTGCAAGTCGCCTAGAAAGTGGGGGCCGCTGGCAACAGCCCCAGCATTTT.

The chain employs TRBV14 and TRBJ2-7; 10 bases line up with TRBD2. CDR3 length: 17 amino acids. Germline lookup yields CDR1 SGHDN and CDR2 FVKESK. J gave up 5 bases and V 0 bases, and 10 bases lay outside the gene matches. This CDR3 is CASSQERWLAGVNEQYF. The CDR3 nucleotides are TGTGCCAGCAGCCAAGAAAGGTGGCTAGCGGGAGTCAACGAGCAGTACTTC. Full variable domain (rest looked up from reference TRBV14 and TRBJ2-7): EAGVTQFPSHSVIEKGQTVTLRCDPISGHDNLYWYRRVMGKEIKFLLHFVKESKQDESGMPNNRFLAERTGGTYSTLKVQPAELEDSGVYFCASSQERWLAGVNEQYFGPGTRLTVT.

This clone was seen just once. The chain uses TRBV5-1 and TRBJ1-1; 9 bases are a match to TRBD1. The CDR3 has 14 residues. V lost 4 bases and J lost 4; bases outside the gene matches: 5. Germline CDR1 reads SGHRS; CDR2 reads YFSETQ. CDR3 protein: CASSLGQGITEAFF. The CDR3 DNA reads as TGCGCCAGCAGCCTGGGACAGGGAATCACTGAAGCTTTCTTT.

V is TRBV11-2 and J is TRBJ2-1, with 7 nucleotides matching TRBD1. The CDR3 length is 15 residues. Germline CDR1 is SGHAT and CDR2 is FQNNGV. V dropped 2 bases and J dropped 6; count of bases not matched to a gene: 7. CDR3 DNA sequence: TGTGCCAGCAGCTTAAATAGGGGGCTGGGCAATGAGCAGTTCTTC. Residues: CASSLNRGLGNEQFF.

This rearrangement joins TRBV12-5 to TRBJ2-3, with 13 nucleotides matching TRBD2. The CDR3 has 17 residues. Germline V gene lookup returns CDR1 LGHNT and CDR2 FRNRAP. Germline trimming cut 3 bases from V and 4 bases from J; bases unmatched to any gene: 7. The CDR3 bases are TGTGCTAGTGGTTTACCTGGGACTAGCGGGGTCCCAGATACGCAGTATTTT. Translation gives CASGLPGTSGVPDTQYF.

In this sample, this clone turned up once. The chain recombines TRBV6-5 with TRBJ2-7; 8 bases are shared with TRBD1. J was trimmed by 2 bases and V by 2 bases; bases with no gene match: 5. Germline V gene data show CDR1 as MNHEY and CDR2 as SVGAGI. The CDR3 totals 15 residues. The chain's CDR3 is CASSYRTGPTYEQYF. The CDR3 DNA reads as TGTGCCAGCAGTTACAGGACAGGGCCTACCTACGAGCAGTACTTC.

The chain carries TRBV27 and TRBJ2-5, with 8 positions matching TRBD2. The CDR3 extends over 15 amino acids. Trimming removed 1 base from V and 5 bases from J; junction bases left unmatched: 6. Germline V gene sequence: CDR1 MNHEY, CDR2 SMNVEV (reference sequence). Here the CDR3 reads CASSLLAGGGETQYF. The CDR3 DNA sequence: TGTGCCAGCAGTTTATTAGCCGGGGGGGGTGAGACCCAGTACTTC.

The V and J genes are TRBV27 and TRBJ2-7; possibly TRBD1 for D (6 bases). The V end was cut by 6 bases, the J end by 6 bases, with 12 bases between. CDR1 and CDR2 from the germline V gene are MNHEY and SMNVEV (reference sequence). The CDR3 spans 12 residues. The CDR3: CASSPTGREQYF. For the CDR3, the DNA is TGTGCCAGCAGCCCTACAGGGCGCGAGCAGTACTTC.

V is TRBV5-6 and J is TRBJ1-6, with 9 nucleotides matching TRBD1. With 0 bases clipped from V and 6 bases from J, the junction kept 4 bases outside the gene matches. The CDR3 extends over 16 amino acids. Germline V gives CDR1 SGHDT, CDR2 YYEEEE. DNA for the CDR3: TGTGCCAGCAGCTTGGCCCCGGGACAGGGTAATTCACCCCTCCACTTT. This codes for CASSLAPGQGNSPLHF.

The chain couples TRBV5-1 to TRBJ1-1; D is undetermined. Germline CDR1 reads SGHRS; CDR2 reads YFSETQ. This CDR3 is 15 amino acids long. Trimming pared 3 bases from V and 1 base from J, leaving 13 bases between. CDR3 DNA: TGCGCCAGCAGCTCCGTGGACGGGGAGAACACTGAAGCTTTCTTT. This gives the protein CASSSVDGENTEAFF.

This clone has just one count. The rearrangement links TRBV4-1 to TRBJ2-3; 7 bases are shared with TRBD2. This CDR3 is built from 14 residues. J was trimmed by 4 bases and V by 4 bases; bases with no gene match: 5. Germline assignment: CDR1 MGHRA and CDR2 YSYEKL. CDR3 sequence: CASSLTSEADTQYF. CDR3 DNA: TGCGCCAGCAGCCTAACTAGCGAAGCAGATACGCAGTATTTT.

The CDR3 bases are TGCGCCAGCAGCTGGGGACTAGCAGATGACACAGATACGCAGTATTTT. It translates to CASSWGLADDTDTQYF. This sequence joins TRBV5-1 and TRBJ2-3, with 9 bases fitting TRBD2. The CDR3 extends over 16 amino acids. Germline-derived CDR1 and CDR2 are SGHRS and YFSETQ. V was pared by 3 bases and J by 2 bases, with 7 bases of the junction left unmatched.

The chain recombines TRBV12-5 with TRBJ2-1, with D maybe TRBD2 (5 bases). The CDR3 runs 15 residues. Trimming removed 8 bases from V and 2 bases from J, with 16 bases in between. Germline CDR1 and CDR2: LGHNT and FRNRAP. For the CDR3, the DNA is TGTGCTAGTCGAGCTAGCACGGTACCCTACAATGAGCAGTTCTTC. Translated: CASRASTVPYNEQFF.

V and J are TRBV5-4 and TRBJ2-7; 7 bases line up with TRBD1. Germline V gene lookup returns CDR1 SGHNT and CDR2 YYREEE (reference sequence). The CDR3 runs to 14 residues. Losses at the gene ends were 2 bases for V and 4 bases for J; bases not matched to a gene: 6. As DNA, the CDR3 is TGTGCCAGCAGCTTACAGGGGACCTCATACGAGCAGTACTTC. Its protein product is CASSLQGTSYEQYF.

The chain combines TRBV18 with TRBJ2-3; possibly TRBD1 for D (6 bases). CDR1 is KGHSH and CDR2 is LQKENI in the germline V gene. The length of the CDR3 is 14 residues. The ends were cut back, 3 bases at V and 6 bases at J, with 13 bases in the middle. The CDR3 region is CASSPSQGYDTQYF. As DNA, the CDR3 is TGTGCCAGCTCACCTTCACAGGGTTACGATACGCAGTATTTT.

V usage is TRBV18 and J usage is TRBJ1-2; D gene uncertain. The ends were cut back, 3 bases at V and 4 bases at J, with 9 bases in the middle. CDR1 KGHSH and CDR2 LQKENI come from the germline V gene. The CDR3 loop spans 13 amino acids. The CDR3 loop reads CASSPELSYGYTF. CDR3 nucleotides: TGTGCCAGCTCACCGGAGCTGAGCTATGGCTACACCTTC.

This clone was picked up one time. The chain carries TRBV18 and TRBJ2-7; no definite D call. CDR1 and CDR2 (germline): KGHSH, LQKENI. The CDR3 consists of 16 residues. V was pared by 0 bases and J by 0 bases, with 12 bases between. Here the CDR3 reads CASSPPGQASSYEQYF. The CDR3 region has the DNA TGTGCCAGCTCACCACCAGGTCAGGCGAGCTCCTACGAGCAGTACTTC.

The chain couples TRBV6-1 to TRBJ1-6, with D hard to call. Germline-derived CDR1 and CDR2 are MNHNS and SASEGT. V gave up 0 bases and J gave up 10 bases, with 13 bases separating them. This CDR3 is built from 15 residues. The CDR3 region has the DNA TGTGCCAGCAGTGAAGCGCTAACAGCTGTGTCACCCCTCCACTTT. Its protein product is CASSEALTAVSPLHF.

The chain carries TRBV6-5 and TRBJ2-5; D unclear. Trimming pared 4 bases from V and 3 bases from J, leaving 9 bases between. Germline V gives CDR1 MNHEY, CDR2 SVGAGI. This CDR3 has 13 amino acids. The DNA for the CDR3 is TGTGCCAGCAGTTTGGCCAGTAAAGAGACCCAGTACTTC. It specifies CASSLASKETQYF.

CDR3 in amino acids: CASSEATTQGYTF. In DNA form, the CDR3 reads TGTGCCAGCAGTGAAGCGACTACGCAGGGCTACACCTTC. This rearrangement joins TRBV6-1 to TRBJ1-2; D unclear. The V end lost 0 bases, the J end lost 8 bases, and 10 bases lay between the germline ends. In germline, CDR1 is MNHNS, CDR2 SASEGT. This CDR3 contains 13 residues.